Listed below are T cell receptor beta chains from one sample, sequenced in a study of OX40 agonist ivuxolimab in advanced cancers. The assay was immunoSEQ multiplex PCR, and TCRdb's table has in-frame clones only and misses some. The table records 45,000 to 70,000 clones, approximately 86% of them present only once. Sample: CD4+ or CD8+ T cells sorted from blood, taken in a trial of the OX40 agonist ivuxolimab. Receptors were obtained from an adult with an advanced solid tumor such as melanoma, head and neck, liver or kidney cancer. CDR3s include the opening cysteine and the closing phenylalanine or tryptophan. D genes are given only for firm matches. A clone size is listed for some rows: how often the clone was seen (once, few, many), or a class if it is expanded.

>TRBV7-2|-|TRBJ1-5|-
TGTGCCAGCAGCCAGGGGCTTGGCAATCAGCCCCAGCATTTT
CASSQGLGNQPQHF
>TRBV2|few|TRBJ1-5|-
TGTGCCAGCAATAACGACAGACATCAGCCCCAGCATTTT
CASNNDRHQPQHF
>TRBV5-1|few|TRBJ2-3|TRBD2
TGCGCCAGCAGCTTGGTTCTAGCGGGAGCAGATACGCAGTATTTT
CASSLVLAGADTQYF
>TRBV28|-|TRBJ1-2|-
TGTGCCAGCAGTGCAGGTCGGGGGGCGCGTGGCTACACCTTC
CASSAGRGARGYTF
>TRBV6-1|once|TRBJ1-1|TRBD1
TGTGCCAGCAGTGAACGGACAGGGAACACTGAAGCTTTCTTT
CASSERTGNTEAFF
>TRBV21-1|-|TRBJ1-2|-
TGTGCCAGCAGCAAAGTGCAACCAGCTAAGACTAACTATGGCTACACCTTC
CASSKVQPAKTNYGYTF
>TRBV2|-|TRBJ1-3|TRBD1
TGTGCCAGCAGTAGGGACAGGGGGCCTGAAAACACCATATATTTT
CASSRDRGPENTIYF
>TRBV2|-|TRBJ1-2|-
TGTGCCAGCAGTGAACAGCTTAACTATGGCTACACCTTC
CASSEQLNYGYTF
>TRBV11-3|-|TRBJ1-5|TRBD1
TGTGCCAGCAGCGCCCGGGACAGGGCCGATCAGCCCCAGCATTTT
CASSARDRADQPQHF
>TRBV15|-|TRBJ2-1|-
TGTGCCACCAGCGAAAGACAGGGAGGCGATGAGCAGTTCTTC
CATSERQGGDEQFF
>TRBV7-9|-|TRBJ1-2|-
TGTGCCAGCAGCTCACCACAGGGTCGGCCGGGCGGCTATGGCTACACCTTC
CASSSPQGRPGGYGYTF
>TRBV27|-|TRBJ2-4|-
TGTGCCAGCAGTTTAGTGGGGCCAGGGGAAGCAGCCAAAAACATTCAGTACTTC
CASSLVGPGEAAKNIQYF
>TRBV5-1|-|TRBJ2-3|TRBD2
TGCGCCAGCAGCTTGGGTAGCGGGCCAGATACGCAGTATTTT
CASSLGSGPDTQYF
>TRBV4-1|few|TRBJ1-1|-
TGCGCCAGCAGCAAAGAGACAGCAATGAACACTGAAGCTTTCTTT
CASSKETAMNTEAFF
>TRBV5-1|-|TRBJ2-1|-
TGCGCCAGCAGCTTGGACGCTTTAAATGAGCAGTTCTTC
CASSLDALNEQFF
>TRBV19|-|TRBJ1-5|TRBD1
TGTGCCAGTAGTGGGACAGGCAATCAGCCCCAGCATTTT
CASSGTGNQPQHF
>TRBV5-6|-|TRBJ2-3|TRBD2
TGTGCCAGCAGCTTGGGTAGCGGGAGCTTCACAGATACGCAGTATTTT
CASSLGSGSFTDTQYF
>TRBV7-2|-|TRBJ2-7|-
TGTGCCAGCAGCGCACAGGGTTACGAGCAGTACTTC
CASSAQGYEQYF
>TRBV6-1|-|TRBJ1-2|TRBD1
TGTGCCAGCAGCCCGACAGGGCTGAGATATGGCTACACCTTC
CASSPTGLRYGYTF
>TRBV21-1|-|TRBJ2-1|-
TGTGCCAGCAGCAAGGACAGTTTATCCTACAATGAGCAGTTCTTC
CASSKDSLSYNEQFF
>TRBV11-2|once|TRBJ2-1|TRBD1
TGTGCCAGCAGCTTAGATCTAGGGGACAGTCCCAATGAGCAGTTCTTC
CASSLDLGDSPNEQFF
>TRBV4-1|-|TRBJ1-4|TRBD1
TGCGCCAGCAGCCGGTATGGACAGGGCGCAACTAATGAAAAACTGTTTTTT
CASSRYGQGATNEKLFF
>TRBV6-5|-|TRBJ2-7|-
TGTGCCAGCAGTTACGAGAGGAATTACGAGCAGTACTTC
CASSYERNYEQYF
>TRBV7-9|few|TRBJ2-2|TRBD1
TGTGCCAGCAAACTCGGACAGGGAAACACCGGGGAGCTGTTTTTT
CASKLGQGNTGELFF
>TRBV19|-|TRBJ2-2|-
TGTGCCAGTAGTTACGCGGCCACCGGGGAGCTGTTTTTT
CASSYAATGELFF
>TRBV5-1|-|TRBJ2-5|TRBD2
TGCGCCAGCAGCTTGCGGAGACTAGCGGGAGTTGAGACCCAGTACTTC
CASSLRRLAGVETQYF
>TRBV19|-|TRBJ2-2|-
TGTGCCAGTAGTCACAGGGTTTTCGACACCGGGGAGCTGTTTTTT
CASSHRVFDTGELFF
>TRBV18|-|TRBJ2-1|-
TGTGCCAGCTCACCCCTGTGGAGTAGTACTGGTGAGCAGTTCTTC
CASSPLWSSTGEQFF
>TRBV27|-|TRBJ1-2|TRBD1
TGTGCCAGCAGTGACAGGGATTATAACTATGGCTACACCTTC
CASSDRDYNYGYTF
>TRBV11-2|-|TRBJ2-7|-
TGTGCCAGCAGCTTAGGGTGGAGGATCTCCTACGAGCAGTACTTC
CASSLGWRISYEQYF
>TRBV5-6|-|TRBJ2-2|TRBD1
TGTGCCAGCAGCGGGGGGACAGGGGCCGCGGGTTACGGGGAGCTGTTTTTT
CASSGGTGAAGYGELFF
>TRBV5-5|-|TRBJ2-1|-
TGTGCCAGCAGCCCGACCCGTTCGGCAAGGGGGTACAATGAGCAGTTCTTC
CASSPTRSARGYNEQFF
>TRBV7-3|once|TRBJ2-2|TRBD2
TGTGCCAGCAGCCGTGGACTAGCGGGGGGCACCGGGGAGCTGTTTTTT
CASSRGLAGGTGELFF
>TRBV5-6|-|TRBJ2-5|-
TGTGCCAGCAGCTTAAATACGGCCAAAGAGACCCAGTACTTC
CASSLNTAKETQYF
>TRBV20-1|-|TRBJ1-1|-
TGCAGTGCTACCAGACAGGTCGAAGCTTTCTTT
CSATRQVEAFF
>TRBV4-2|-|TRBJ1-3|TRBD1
TGTGCCAGCAGCCAGGGACAGGGGGCTGGAAACACCATATATTTT
CASSQGQGAGNTIYF
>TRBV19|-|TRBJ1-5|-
TGTGCCAGTAGTATAGCTGAGGGGCCCCAGCATTTT
CASSIAEGPQHF
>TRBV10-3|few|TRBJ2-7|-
TGTGCCGTTTACGAGCAGTACTTC
CAVYEQYF
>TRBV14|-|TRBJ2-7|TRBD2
TGTGCCAGCAGCCCGAGGACTAGCGGGAGACTAGGCGAGCAGTACTTC
CASSPRTSGRLGEQYF
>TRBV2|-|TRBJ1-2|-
TGTGCCAGCATTCAGGGCGACGGACACTATGGCTACACCTTC
CASIQGDGHYGYTF
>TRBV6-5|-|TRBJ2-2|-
TGTGCCACCCGAGGGGTACAGGGCACCACCGGGGAGCTGTTTTTT
CATRGVQGTTGELFF
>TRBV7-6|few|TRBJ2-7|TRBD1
TGTGCCAGCAGCTCCAACAGGGGCGAGCAGTACTTC
CASSSNRGEQYF
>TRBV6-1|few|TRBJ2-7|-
TGTGCCAGCCGGTGGACTGGAACGAGGGACGAGCAGTACTTC
CASRWTGTRDEQYF
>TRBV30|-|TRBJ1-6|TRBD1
TGTGCCTGGCAGGACAGGGAATCCCTCCACTTT
CAWQDRESLHF
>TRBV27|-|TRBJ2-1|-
TGTGCCAGCAGTTTAGCAGGGGCCCTAATCTCCTACAATGAACAGTTCTTC
CASSLAGALISYNEQFF
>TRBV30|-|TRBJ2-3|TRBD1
TGTGCCTGGAGTGAGGGGACAGGGGGAGATACGCAGTATTTT
CAWSEGTGGDTQYF
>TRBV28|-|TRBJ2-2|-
TGTGCCAGCAGCCGAGGGGTGCGGACCGGGGAGCTGTTTTTT
CASSRGVRTGELFF
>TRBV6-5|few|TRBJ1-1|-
TGTGCCAGCAGTGAGACATTGGGGACTGAAGCTTTCTTT
CASSETLGTEAFF
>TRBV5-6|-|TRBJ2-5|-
TGTGCCAGCAGCTTGTCTTCCCTGCCAGGGTTGGAGACCCAGTACTTC
CASSLSSLPGLETQYF
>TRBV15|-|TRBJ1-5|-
TGTGCCACCAGCATGGGGGGAAAGAAGCCCCAGCATTTT
CATSMGGKKPQHF
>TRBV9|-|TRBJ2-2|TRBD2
TGTGCCAGCAGCGTATCGGGACTAGCTGACACCGGGGAGCTGTTTTTT
CASSVSGLADTGELFF
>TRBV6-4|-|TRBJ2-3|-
TGTGCCAGCAGTGACTCGACCTTAGATACGCAGTATTTT
CASSDSTLDTQYF
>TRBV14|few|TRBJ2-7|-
TGTGCCAGCAGCCAAGCCAGGGGACCTTACGAGCAGTACTTC
CASSQARGPYEQYF